By share, the clone carrying this TCR delta chain counts as medium-sized (0.01 to 0.1%). The data belong to a study of gamma-delta T cells after stem cell transplantation. TCRdb re-called the RT-PCR reads through CATT. Of about 1,700 delta-chain clones listed, around 4.5% were seen once; the top ten hold around 31%. Germline-derived CDR1 and CDR2 are GEAIGNYY and EKD. This CDR3 is built from 21 residues. V was clipped by 0 bases and J by 0 bases; unmatched bases: 16. The receptor was derived from a human donor. It is not recorded whose cells these are; they may come from a transplant donor. The gene calls are TRDV2 and TRDJ1, with 12 nucleotides matching TRDD3. Source material: gamma-delta T cells. CDR3 nucleotide sequence: TGTGCCTGTGACACCCTTTCCCCTCCTACTGGGGGATACTCGGACACCGATAAACTCATCTTT. This codes for CACDTLSPPTGGYSDTDKLIF.